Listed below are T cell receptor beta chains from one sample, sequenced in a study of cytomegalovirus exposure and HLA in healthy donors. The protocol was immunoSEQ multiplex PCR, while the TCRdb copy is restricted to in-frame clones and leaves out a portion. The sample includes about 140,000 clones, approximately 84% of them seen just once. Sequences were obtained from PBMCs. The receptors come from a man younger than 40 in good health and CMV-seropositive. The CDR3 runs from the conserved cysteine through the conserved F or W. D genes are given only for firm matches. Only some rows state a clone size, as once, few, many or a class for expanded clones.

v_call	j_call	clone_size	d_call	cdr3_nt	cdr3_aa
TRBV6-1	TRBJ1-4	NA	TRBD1	TGTGCCAGCAGTGGAACTGGAGGGGGCGATGAAAAACTGTTTTTT	CASSGTGGGDEKLFF
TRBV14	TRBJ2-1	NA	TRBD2	TGTGCCAGCAGCCCCCGGGAGGGCCGGAGCTCCTACAATGAGCAGTTCTTC	CASSPREGRSSYNEQFF
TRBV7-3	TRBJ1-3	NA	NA	TGTGCCAGCAGCCCGCGCGGGGGAAACACCATATATTTT	CASSPRGGNTIYF
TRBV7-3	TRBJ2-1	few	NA	TGTGCCAGCAGCTCGGACCTCGCGGGGGAGCAGTTCTTC	CASSSDLAGEQFF
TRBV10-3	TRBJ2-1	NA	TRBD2	TGTGCCATCAGTGAGCTAGCGGGAGTTCCCTACAATGAGCAGTTCTTC	CAISELAGVPYNEQFF
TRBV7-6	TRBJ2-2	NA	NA	TGTGCCAGCAGCCCCTCTGAGGGCGGGAAGAGGGCCGGGGAGCTGTTTTTT	CASSPSEGGKRAGELFF
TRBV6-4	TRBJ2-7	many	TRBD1	TGTGCCAGCACTGGGACAGGGGAAACCTACGAGCAGTACTTC	CASTGTGETYEQYF
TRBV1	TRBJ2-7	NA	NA	TGCACCAGCAGCCAAGATCCGGCTAGCGGGGCCGCCTACGAGCAGTACTTC	CTSSQDPASGAAYEQYF
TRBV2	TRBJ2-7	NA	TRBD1	TGTGCCAGCAGTGAAGATCGCCAGGGGGCCTACGAGCAGTACTTC	CASSEDRQGAYEQYF
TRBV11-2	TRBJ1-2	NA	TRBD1	TGTGCCAGCAGCCTAAACAGGGGGGATGGCTACACCTTC	CASSLNRGDGYTF
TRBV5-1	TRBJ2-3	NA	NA	TGCGCCAGCAGCTATCGGGGGAACACAGATACGCAGTATTTT	CASSYRGNTDTQYF
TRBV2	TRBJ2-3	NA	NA	TGTGCCAGCAGTGGAGGACAGGGGTCTAGCGGGTATAGCACAGATACGCAGTATTTT	CASSGGQGSSGYSTDTQYF
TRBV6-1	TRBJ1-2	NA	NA	TGTGCCAGCAGACCCCCCGGGGTCTATGGCTACACCTTC	CASRPPGVYGYTF
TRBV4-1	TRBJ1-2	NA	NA	TGCGCCAGCAGCCAATCGACAGGTAACTATGGCTACACCTTC	CASSQSTGNYGYTF